These T cell receptor beta chains were read from a single sample in a study of blood T cell repertoires in COVID-19. Profiled with immunoSEQ multiplex PCR; TCRdb holds only in-frame clones, not every one. The data contain 270,000 or so clones, more than 75% of them singletons. The sample was PBMCs or T cells enriched from blood (not recorded which). These receptors were collected from a middle-aged woman with acute COVID-19. CDR3s include the opening cysteine and the closing phenylalanine or tryptophan. The order of the fields is clone size, J gene, D gene, V gene, CDR3 protein, CDR3 DNA. D genes are given only for firm matches. Clone size is shown for a subset of rows, as once, few, many or a class of expanded clone.

. TRBJ2-3 . TRBV11-2 CASSLSLSTDTQYF TGTGCCAGCAGCTTATCACTATCCACAGATACGCAGTATTTT
. TRBJ1-5 . TRBV6-2/TRBV6-3 CASSPSSGQPQHF TGTGCCAGCAGTCCCTCCTCCGGTCAGCCCCAGCATTTT
once TRBJ2-5 TRBD2 TRBV5-8 CASSPLAGGQETQYF TGTGCCAGCAGCCCTCTAGCGGGGGGCCAAGAGACCCAGTACTTC
. TRBJ2-1 . TRBV2 CASARGEQFF TGTGCCAGCGCTCGCGGGGAGCAGTTCTTC
few TRBJ2-3 TRBD2 TRBV7-9 CASSLDWRGSTDTQYF TGTGCCAGCAGCTTAGATTGGCGGGGGAGCACAGATACGCAGTATTTT
. TRBJ1-1 . TRBV30 CAWGRARTEAFF TGTGCCTGGGGGCGGGCGCGTACTGAAGCTTTCTTT
. TRBJ1-5 . TRBV7-2 CASSLGGGVQPQHF TGTGCCAGCAGCTTAGGAGGGGGGGTTCAGCCCCAGCATTTT
few TRBJ1-2 TRBD1 TRBV5-1 CASSLGTGNGYTF TGCGCCAGCAGCTTGGGGACAGGGAACGGCTACACCTTC
few TRBJ2-5 . TRBV7-3 CASSLQAKETQYF TGTGCCAGCAGCCTGCAGGCTAAAGAGACCCAGTACTTC
. TRBJ2-7 . TRBV7-8 CASTLRGAIYEQYF TGTGCCAGCACCCTACGGGGGGCAATCTACGAGCAGTACTTC
once TRBJ2-4 . TRBV5-4 CASSLEAGASGNIQYF TGTGCCAGCAGCCTGGAGGCGGGGGCATCGGGAAACATTCAGTACTTC
few TRBJ2-1 TRBD2 TRBV5-1 CASSSTLGGGRSYNEQFF TGCGCCAGCAGCTCCACCTTGGGGGGAGGGAGATCCTACAATGAGCAGTTCTTC
once TRBJ1-5 . TRBV19 CASVTALGQPQHF TGTGCCAGTGTGACAGCGCTAGGACAGCCCCAGCATTTT
. TRBJ2-1 TRBD2 TRBV11-3 CASSSTSGSYNEQFF TGTGCCAGCAGCTCCACTAGCGGATCCTACAATGAGCAGTTCTTC
. TRBJ1-1 . TRBV18 CASSPNRWREVTEAFF TGTGCCAGCTCACCAAACCGTTGGCGGGAGGTAACTGAAGCTTTCTTT
. TRBJ1-2 . TRBV7-9 CASSLGAANGYTF TGTGCCAGCAGCTTGGGGGCAGCTAATGGCTACACCTTC
once TRBJ1-1 TRBD1 TRBV9 CASSAQGGDTEAFF TGTGCCAGCAGCGCACAGGGGGGTGACACTGAAGCTTTCTTT
. TRBJ2-7 TRBD2 TRBV7-9 CASSFSGRAYEQYF TGTGCCAGCAGCTTTAGCGGGAGGGCCTACGAGCAGTACTTC
. TRBJ1-2 . TRBV11-3 CASSPAMGGNYGYTF TGTGCCAGCAGCCCCGCTATGGGAGGAAACTATGGCTACACCTTC
. TRBJ1-1 TRBD1 TRBV28 CASRALDRGTEAFF TGTGCCAGCAGGGCCTTGGACAGGGGTACTGAAGCTTTCTTT
. TRBJ1-2 TRBD1 TRBV7-2 CASSEGQGELYGYTF TGTGCCAGCAGCGAAGGACAGGGGGAGCTCTATGGCTACACCTTC
. TRBJ1-5 . TRBV3-1/TRBV3-2 CASSQGVHPGQPQHF TGTGCCAGCAGCCAAGGAGTCCATCCCGGTCAGCCCCAGCATTTT
. TRBJ2-7 . TRBV19 CASSIHQGSYEQYF TGTGCCAGTAGTATTCATCAGGGCTCCTACGAGCAGTACTTC
. TRBJ1-5 . TRBV5-5 CASSPDGRRDSNQPQHF TGTGCCAGCAGCCCAGATGGGCGCAGGGATAGCAATCAGCCCCAGCATTTT
. TRBJ2-7 . TRBV7-2 CASSLGRVRYEQYF TGTGCCAGCAGCTTAGGCAGGGTCCGCTACGAGCAGTACTTC
once TRBJ2-1 TRBD2 TRBV3-1/TRBV3-2 CASSQDLLGGRNYNEQFF TGTGCCAGCAGCCAAGATTTATTGGGCGGGAGGAACTACAATGAGCAGTTCTTC
once TRBJ2-7 TRBD1 TRBV28 CASSRQGKRPYEQYF TGTGCCAGCAGTCGACAGGGGAAACGGCCCTACGAGCAGTACTTC
. TRBJ1-6 . TRBV4-2 CASSQGPRLKDRSSYNSPLHF TGTGCCAGCAGCCAAGGCCCCCGTTTGAAGGACAGAAGCTCCTATAATTCACCCCTCCACTTT
. TRBJ2-7 TRBD1 TRBV5-1 CASRQTGGYEQYF TGCGCCAGCAGGCAGACAGGGGGGTACGAGCAGTACTTC
. TRBJ1-1 . TRBV6-5 CASSYSGGRAEAFF TGTGCCAGCAGTTACTCGGGGGGGCGAGCTGAAGCTTTCTTT
. TRBJ2-4 TRBD1 TRBV24-1 CATSDSSRGLHQYF TGTGCCACCAGTGATAGTTCCAGGGGGTTACATCAGTACTTC
. TRBJ1-2 TRBD1 TRBV15 CATSSGRQGPNYGYTF TGTGCCACCAGCAGCGGGAGACAGGGGCCTAACTATGGCTACACCTTC
few TRBJ1-2 TRBD1 TRBV7-9 CASSFRDRADYGYTF TGTGCCAGCAGCTTCCGGGACAGGGCTGACTATGGCTACACCTTC
. TRBJ2-3 . TRBV27 CASSFLQYTDTQYF TGTGCCAGCAGTTTCCTACAGTACACAGATACGCAGTATTTT
. TRBJ2-1 . TRBV2 CASTQRSYSYNEQFF TGTGCCAGCACCCAAAGGAGTTACTCCTACAATGAGCAGTTCTTC
. TRBJ2-1 TRBD2 TRBV7-2 CASSLLPGLERFNEQFF TGTGCCAGCAGCCTCCTACCGGGACTAGAGAGATTCAATGAGCAGTTCTTC
few TRBJ2-2 TRBD1 TRBV6-1 CASSAAGTANTGELFF TGTGCCAGCAGTGCCGCCGGGACAGCGAACACCGGGGAGCTGTTTTTT
few TRBJ1-5 . TRBV19 CASSLQDGQPQHF TGTGCCAGTAGTTTACAGGACGGGCAGCCCCAGCATTTT
. TRBJ1-4 TRBD1 TRBV28 CASSGGTGAIF TGTGCCAGCAGTGGGGGGACAGGGGCAATTTTT
. TRBJ1-1 . TRBV5-1 CASSLDNGRLEAFF TGCGCCAGCAGCTTGGACAATGGGAGACTTGAAGCTTTCTTT
. TRBJ1-2 TRBD1 TRBV18 CASSPDRDRGYTF TGTGCCAGCTCACCCGACCGGGACAGAGGCTACACCTTC
. TRBJ1-2 . TRBV28 CASSLGGTGYGYTF TGTGCCAGCAGTTTAGGAGGGACGGGCTATGGCTACACCTTC
. TRBJ2-1 . TRBV18 CASSPGQINEQFF TGTGCCAGCTCCCCAGGGCAGATCAATGAGCAGTTCTTC
. TRBJ1-2 . TRBV6-5 CASSLGTPGAGYTF TGTGCCAGCAGTTTGGGGACACCCGGAGCGGGCTACACCTTC
few TRBJ1-6 . TRBV12-3/TRBV12-4 CASSIRVNSPLHF TGTGCCAGCAGCATACGGGTCAATTCACCCCTCCACTTT
. TRBJ1-3 . TRBV11-2 CASSLNSGLSGNTIYF TGTGCCAGCAGCTTAAACAGCGGCCTCTCTGGAAACACCATATATTTT
. TRBJ1-3 . TRBV5-1 CASSLAGYGNTIYF TGCGCCAGCAGCTTGGCAGGTTACGGAAACACCATATATTTT
. TRBJ1-1 . TRBV6-5 CASSSGVGVNTEAFF TGTGCCAGCAGTTCCGGAGTCGGGGTGAACACTGAAGCTTTCTTT
. TRBJ1-5 . TRBV6-4 CASSLNQPQHF TGTGCCAGCAGTCTCAATCAGCCCCAGCATTTT
. TRBJ2-7 TRBD2 TRBV5-1 CASSLGGRANEQYF TGCGCCAGCAGCTTGGGCGGGAGGGCCAATGAGCAGTACTTC
. TRBJ2-7 TRBD1 TRBV4-3 CASSQGDRGPYEQYF TGCGCCAGCAGCCAAGGGGACAGGGGCCCCTACGAGCAGTACTTC
. TRBJ1-5 TRBD1 TRBV6-5 CASTGTGGQPQHF TGTGCCAGCACCGGGACAGGGGGACAGCCCCAGCATTTT
. TRBJ1-2 TRBD1 TRBV29-1 CSVAPSPGQGASGYTF TGCAGCGTTGCACCGTCACCGGGACAGGGGGCCAGTGGCTACACCTTC
. TRBJ2-5 TRBD2 TRBV14 CASSPRLAGPQETQYF TGTGCCAGCAGCCCAAGGCTAGCGGGGCCTCAAGAGACCCAGTACTTC
. TRBJ2-2 . TRBV5-1 CASSLKTLPQPGELFF TGCGCCAGCAGCCTCAAAACTCTCCCCCAACCCGGGGAGCTGTTTTTT
. TRBJ1-3 . TRBV15 CATSRDRQAPSGNTIYF TGTGCCACCAGCAGAGATCGACAGGCGCCCTCTGGAAACACCATATATTTT
. TRBJ1-2 . TRBV10-3 CAIRKQLTNYGYTF TGTGCCATCAGGAAACAGTTGACTAACTATGGCTACACCTTC
. TRBJ1-2 . TRBV19 CASSGRGNYGYTF TGTGCCAGTAGCGGCAGGGGAAACTATGGCTACACCTTC